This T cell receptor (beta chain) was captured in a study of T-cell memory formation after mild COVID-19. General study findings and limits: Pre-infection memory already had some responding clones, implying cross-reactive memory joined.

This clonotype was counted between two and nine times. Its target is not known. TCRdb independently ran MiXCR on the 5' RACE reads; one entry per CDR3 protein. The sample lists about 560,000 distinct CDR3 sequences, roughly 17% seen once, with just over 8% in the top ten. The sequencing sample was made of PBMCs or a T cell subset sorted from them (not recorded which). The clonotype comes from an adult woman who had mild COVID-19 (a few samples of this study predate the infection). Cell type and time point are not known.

This CDR3 reads CATTRGGRADNEQFF. The CDR3 DNA sequence: TGCGCCACCACTCGAGGCGGGAGGGCCGACAATGAGCAGTTCTTC. The J gene is TRBJ2-1, the V gene TRBV5-1, with 9 bases lining up with TRBD2. Germline lookup yields CDR1 SGHRS and CDR2 YFSETQ. The CDR3 loop spans 15 amino acids. Trimming cost V 9 bases and J 5 bases; bases outside gene matches: 12. Looking up the rest from reference TRBV5-1 and TRBJ2-1 gives the full variable domain: KAGVTQTPRYLIKTRGQQVTLSCSPISGHRSVSWYQQTPGQGLQFLFEYFSETQRNKGNFPGRFSGRQFSNSRSEMNVSTLELGDSALYLCATTRGGRADNEQFFGPGTRLTVL.